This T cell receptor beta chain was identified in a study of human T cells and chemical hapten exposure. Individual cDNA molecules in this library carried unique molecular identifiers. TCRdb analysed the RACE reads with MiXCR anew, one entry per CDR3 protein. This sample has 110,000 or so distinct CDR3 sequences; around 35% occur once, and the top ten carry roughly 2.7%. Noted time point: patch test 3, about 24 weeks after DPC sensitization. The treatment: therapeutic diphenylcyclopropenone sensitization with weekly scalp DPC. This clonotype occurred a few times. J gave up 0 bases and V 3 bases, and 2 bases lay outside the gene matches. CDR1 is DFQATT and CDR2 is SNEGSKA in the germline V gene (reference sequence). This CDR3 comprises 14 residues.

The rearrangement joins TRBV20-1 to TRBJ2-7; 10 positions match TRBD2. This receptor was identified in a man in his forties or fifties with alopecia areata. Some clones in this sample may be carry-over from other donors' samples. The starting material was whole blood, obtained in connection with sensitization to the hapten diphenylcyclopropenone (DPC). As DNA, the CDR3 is TGCAGTGCTAGTAGACTAGCGGGCTCCTACGAGCAGTACTTC. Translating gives CSASRLAGSYEQYF.